The next 7 T cell receptor beta chains were all read from a single sample in a study of Ad26.COV2.S vaccination and SARS-CoV-2 variants. The method was immunoSEQ multiplex PCR; TCRdb's version includes in-frame clones alone and lacks a portion of them. The sample shows approximately 300,000 clones, 86% of them seen only once. This sample's treatment: around 19 received Ad26.COV2.S at low or high dose, single or two shots; roughly five received placebo; per-sample allocation not given. Sample collection was performed on day 63 after the first vaccine or placebo injection. Material: peripheral blood, obtained in a trial of Ad26.COV2.S vaccine versus placebo. Every receptor here comes from a person between 18 and 59 years old who received the Ad26.COV2.S COVID-19 vaccine or a placebo.

This clone was recorded a few times. The chain carries TRBV2 and TRBJ1-1; the match to TRBD1 covers 8 bases. This CDR3 contains 12 residues. CDR1 is SNHLY, CDR2 FYNNEI, per germline. The V segment lost 2 bases and the J segment 10 bases; nucleotides outside the gene matches: 3. The DNA for the CDR3 is TGTGCCAGCAGTGAATCAGACAGGGGAGCTTTCTTT. Translation gives CASSESDRGAFF.

The chain is built from TRBV5-1 and TRBJ1-4; no clear D gene. CDR1 SGHRS and CDR2 YFSETQ come from the germline V gene. CDR3 length: 13 amino acids. Trimming pared 0 bases from V and 8 bases from J, leaving 8 bases between. Here the CDR3 DNA reads TGCGCCAGCAGCTTGGGGAAGAGCGAAAAACTGTTTTTT. Translation gives CASSLGKSEKLFF.

This chain joins TRBV5-5 and TRBJ1-2, with unresolved D. The CDR3 is 17 amino acids. Trimming took off 4 bases at V and 2 bases at J, with 21 bases between the two ends. CDR1 SGHKS and CDR2 YYEKEE come from the germline V gene (reference sequence). The CDR3 DNA is TGTGCCAGCAGCCGCACACCTACCTCGACCCACAACTATGGCTACACCTTC. Translation gives CASSRTPTSTHNYGYTF.

As regards this clone: The same CDR3 also results from other DNA sequences found in this sample. This rearrangement joins TRBV5-1 to TRBJ1-5, with D possibly matching TRBD1 (6 bases). Trimming pared 0 bases from V and 0 bases from J, leaving 7 bases between. The CDR3 runs to 15 residues. CDR1 is SGHRS, CDR2 YFSETQ, per germline. DNA for the CDR3: TGCGCCAGCAGCTTGGCAGGGGATAGCAATCAGCCCCAGCATTTT. Protein: CASSLAGDSNQPQHF.

A few counts support this clone. The V and J genes are TRBV6-5 and TRBJ1-5; 8 bases agree with TRBD1. CDR3 length: 12 amino acids. Trimming cost V 6 bases and J 7 bases; bases outside gene matches: 2. Germline CDR1 and CDR2: MNHEY and SVGAGI. CDR3 loop: CASRTGVQPQHF. DNA of the CDR3: TGTGCCAGCAGGACAGGGGTCCAGCCCCAGCATTTT.

V and J are TRBV19 and TRBJ1-5, with a tentative D call TRBD1 (5 bases). The germline V gene encodes CDR1 LNHDA and CDR2 SQIVND (reference sequence). CDR3 size: 15 residues. Trimming stripped 1 base from V and 13 bases from J, with 20 bases between. The CDR3 here is CASSIAARDPFEQHF. CDR3 nucleotides: TGTGCCAGTAGTATAGCGGCCAGGGATCCTTTCGAACAGCATTTT.

The chain links TRBV25-1 to TRBJ1-2; D uncertain. This CDR3 spans 15 amino acids. Trimming shortened V by 2 bases and J by 2 bases, and 12 bases separated the two germline ends. Germline lookup yields CDR1 MGHDK and CDR2 SYGVNS. The CDR3 region is CASSEGGFLNYGYTF. The CDR3 region has the DNA TGTGCCAGCAGTGAAGGAGGGTTCCTAAACTATGGCTACACCTTC.